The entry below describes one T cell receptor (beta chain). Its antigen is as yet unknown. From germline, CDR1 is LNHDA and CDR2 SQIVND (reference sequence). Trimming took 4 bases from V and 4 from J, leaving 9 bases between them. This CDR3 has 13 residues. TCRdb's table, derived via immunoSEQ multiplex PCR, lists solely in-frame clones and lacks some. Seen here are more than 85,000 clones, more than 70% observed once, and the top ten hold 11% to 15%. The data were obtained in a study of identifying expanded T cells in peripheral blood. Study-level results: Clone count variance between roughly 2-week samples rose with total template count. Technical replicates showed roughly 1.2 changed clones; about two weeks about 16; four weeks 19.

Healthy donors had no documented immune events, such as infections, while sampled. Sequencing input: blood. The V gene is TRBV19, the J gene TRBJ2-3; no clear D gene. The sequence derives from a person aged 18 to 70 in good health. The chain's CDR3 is CASSSGVADTQYF. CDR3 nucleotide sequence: TGTGCCAGTAGTAGTGGAGTTGCAGATACGCAGTATTTT.